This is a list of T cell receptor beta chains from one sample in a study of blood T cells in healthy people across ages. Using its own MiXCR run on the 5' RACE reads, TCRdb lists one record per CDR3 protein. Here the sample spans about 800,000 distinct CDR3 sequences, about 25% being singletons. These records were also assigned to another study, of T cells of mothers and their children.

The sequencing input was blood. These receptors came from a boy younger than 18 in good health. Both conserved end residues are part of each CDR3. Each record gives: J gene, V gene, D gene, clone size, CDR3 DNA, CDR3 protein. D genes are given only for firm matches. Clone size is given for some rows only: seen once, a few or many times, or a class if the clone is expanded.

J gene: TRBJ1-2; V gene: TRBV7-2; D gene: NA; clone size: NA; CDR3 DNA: TGTGCCAGCAGCTCCTCACTAGGGGACTATGGCTACACCTTC; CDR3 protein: CASSSSLGDYGYTF
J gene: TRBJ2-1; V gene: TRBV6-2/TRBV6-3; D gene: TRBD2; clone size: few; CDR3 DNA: TGTGCCAGCAGTTCCTACCTAAGGACTAGCGGGACGGGGGATGAGCAGTTCTTC; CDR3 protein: CASSSYLRTSGTGDEQFF
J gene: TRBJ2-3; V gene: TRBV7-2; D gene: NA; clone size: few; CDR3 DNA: TGTGCCAGCAGCTTCCAGCCGTCGCCAGATACGCAGTATTTT; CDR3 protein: CASSFQPSPDTQYF
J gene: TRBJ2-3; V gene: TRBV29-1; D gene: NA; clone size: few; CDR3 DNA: TGCGGCGTCTTCCGTGGACCCCGTGGCGCAGATACGCAGTATTTT; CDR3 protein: CGVFRGPRGADTQYF
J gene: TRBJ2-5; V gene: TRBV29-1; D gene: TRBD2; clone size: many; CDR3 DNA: TGCAGTACTAGCGGGGGGGAGGAGACCCAGTACTTC; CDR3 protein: CSTSGGEETQYF
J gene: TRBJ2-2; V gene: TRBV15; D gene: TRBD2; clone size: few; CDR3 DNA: TGTGCCACCAGCAGAGATAAAGTGCGGGAGCCCACCGGGGAGCTGTTTTTT; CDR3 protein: CATSRDKVREPTGELFF
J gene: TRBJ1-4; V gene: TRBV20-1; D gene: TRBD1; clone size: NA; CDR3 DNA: TGCAGTGCCCGACAGGGAGGTAATGAAAAACTGTTTTTT; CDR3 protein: CSARQGGNEKLFF
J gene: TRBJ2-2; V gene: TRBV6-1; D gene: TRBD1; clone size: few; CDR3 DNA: TGTGCCAGCAGTCAGGACAGGGGAGGGACCGGGGAGCTGTTTTTT; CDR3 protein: CASSQDRGGTGELFF
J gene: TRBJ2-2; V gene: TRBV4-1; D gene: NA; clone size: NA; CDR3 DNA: TGCGCCAGCAGCCAACCTAGTGACGGGGAGCTGTTTTTT; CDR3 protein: CASSQPSDGELFF
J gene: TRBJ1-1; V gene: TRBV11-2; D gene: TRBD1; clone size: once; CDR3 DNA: TGTGCCAGCAGCTTGTCCGACAGGGTGGCTTTCTTT; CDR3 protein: CASSLSDRVAFF
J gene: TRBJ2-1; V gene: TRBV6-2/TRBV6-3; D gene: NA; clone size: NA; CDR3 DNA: TGTGCCAGCAGGTCCGGACAGTTGATCTACAATGAGCAGTTCTTC; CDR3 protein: CASRSGQLIYNEQFF
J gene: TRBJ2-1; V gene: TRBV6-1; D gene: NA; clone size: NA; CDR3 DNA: TGTGCCAGCAGTGCCCAGGACGGAGGCTCCTACAATGAGCAGTTCTTC; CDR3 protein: CASSAQDGGSYNEQFF
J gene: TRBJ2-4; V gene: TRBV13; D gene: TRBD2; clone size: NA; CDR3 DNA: TGTGCCAGCAGCTTAGCGGGAGGGCCCCAAAACATTCAGTACTTC; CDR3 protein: CASSLAGGPQNIQYF
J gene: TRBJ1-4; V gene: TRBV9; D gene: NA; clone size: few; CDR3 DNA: TGTGCCAGCAGCCCTACTATAAGGGGGAGTGAAAAACTGTTTTTT; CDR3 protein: CASSPTIRGSEKLFF
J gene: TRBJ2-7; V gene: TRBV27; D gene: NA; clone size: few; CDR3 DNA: TGTGCCAGCAGTTTGCACGACAGCTACGAGCAGTACTTC; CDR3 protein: CASSLHDSYEQYF
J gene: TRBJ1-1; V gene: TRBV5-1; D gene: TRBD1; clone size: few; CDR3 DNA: TGCGCCAGCAGCGAACAGGGGACAGGGGCTAGTGCCACTGAAGCTTTCTTT; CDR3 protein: CASSEQGTGASATEAFF